This TCR beta chain came from a study of neurological immune-mediated disorders. CDR1 and CDR2 (germline): LGHDT, YNNKEL (reference sequence). This CDR3 has 15 residues. The V end was cut by 6 bases, the J end by 0 bases, with 12 bases between. This clonotype has at least ten counts. In every sequencing run, more than 170 million TCR-beta sequences were generated from 15-18 subjects. TCRdb ran MiXCR on the 5' RACE reads and lists one entry per CDR3 protein. Of 87,000 or so distinct CDR3 sequences listed, 3.5% are singletons. The sample consisted of PBMCs. This TCR derives from a woman aged 18-29 years with multiple sclerosis. The chain combines TRBV3-1 with TRBJ1-5; the D is unclear. The CDR3 sequence is CASSPDPFSNQPQHF. In DNA, the CDR3 is TGTGCCAGCAGTCCTGACCCTTTTAGCAATCAGCCCCAGCATTTT.